One T cell receptor beta chain is described in this entry. Other DNA sequences in the sample encode the same CDR3. In the CD4+ fraction, cells were divided into CD45RA+ naive and CD45RA-negative memory subsets. The source of the sample is a study of shared clonotypes between healthy human individuals. The CDR3 spans 13 residues. V was shortened by 2 bases and J by 5 bases, with 10 bases between the two germline ends. CDR1 and CDR2 from the germline V gene are SGHDT and YYEEEE. Here immunoSEQ multiplex PCR was the method, and the copy in TCRdb shows in-frame clones only, minus some. The repertoire includes approximately 2.5 million clones, approximately 93% of them detected once, and approximately 0.35% sits in the top ten.

Material for sequencing was naive CD4+ T cells from PBMCs. Described subset: CD45RA+ positively selected. The V gene is TRBV5-6, the J gene TRBJ2-5; tentatively, D is TRBD2 (6 bases). The TCR was taken from a man younger than 35 in good health. Some clones in this sample may be carry-over from other donors' samples. CDR3 DNA sequence: TGTGCCAGCAGCTTCTGGGGGAGGGAGACCCAGTACTTC. Protein: CASSFWGRETQYF.